The present T cell receptor beta chain was sequenced within a study of blood T cell repertoires in COVID-19. As for the study in general: T cells, B-cell-depleted T cells, or PBMCs provided the cDNA or gDNA that served as material.

This CDR3 is 14 amino acids long. The V and J ends lost 6 bases and 10 bases respectively, with 16 bases between them. Germline V gene sequence: CDR1 MNHEY, CDR2 SMNVEV (reference sequence). Original methodology: Amplification of reference gene primers provided the estimated nucleated cell counts. Generated by immunoSEQ multiplex PCR, the TCRdb table keeps only in-frame clones and is missing some. D and trimming come from the DNA, and the V and J calls and clone size come from that table. The table shows approximately 180,000 clones, with more than 80% occurring only once. This TCR came from a man in his forties or fifties with acute or convalescent COVID-19. The chain links TRBV27 to TRBJ1-6; D remains unclear. Sequenced input: peripheral blood. Written as DNA, the CDR3 is TGTGCCAGCAGCCCCAAGGGAGGTAAATCACCCCTCCACTTT. Translated: CASSPKGGKSPLHF.